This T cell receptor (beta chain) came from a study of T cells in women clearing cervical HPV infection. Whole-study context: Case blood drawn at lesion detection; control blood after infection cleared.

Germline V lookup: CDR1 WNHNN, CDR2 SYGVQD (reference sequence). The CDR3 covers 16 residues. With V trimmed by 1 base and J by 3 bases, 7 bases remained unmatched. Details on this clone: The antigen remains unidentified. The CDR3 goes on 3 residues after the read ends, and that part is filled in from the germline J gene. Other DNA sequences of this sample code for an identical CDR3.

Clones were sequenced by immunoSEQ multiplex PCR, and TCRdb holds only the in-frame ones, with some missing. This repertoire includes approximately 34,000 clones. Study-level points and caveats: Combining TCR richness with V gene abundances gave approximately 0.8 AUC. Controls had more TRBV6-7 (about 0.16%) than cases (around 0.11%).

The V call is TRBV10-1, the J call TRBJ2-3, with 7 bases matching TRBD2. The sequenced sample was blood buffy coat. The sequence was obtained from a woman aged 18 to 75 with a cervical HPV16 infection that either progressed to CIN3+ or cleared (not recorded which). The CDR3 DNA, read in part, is TGCGCCAGCAGTGAGTTTCGAGCGGGGAGGACAGATACG. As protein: CASSEFRAGRTDT. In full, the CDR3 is CASSEFRAGRTDTQYF.